This entry is about one T cell receptor (beta chain). The antigen this receptor binds is unknown. No much larger clonotype is one base removed from it; base qualities were not supplied. This specimen comes from a study of blood T cell repertoires in COVID-19 (dated by TCRdb to about 2020). For context, the study as a whole: Collaborator samples came from the United States, Italy and Spain and covered acute and convalescent phases of COVID-19. The prospective study material was composed of cDNA or gDNA derived from T cells, B-cell-depleted T cells, or PBMCs. The dataset comprised deeply sampled blood TCRbeta repertoires from subjects exposed to, actively infected with, or recovered from COVID-19. The repertoires were made available in a free public database intended to serve as a resource for research on the immune response to SARS-CoV-2. Samples were obtained from the ongoing ImmuneRACE study (first 160 participants) and from 1,200 or so subjects provided by 6 global collaborators. Sample metadata almost always included a de-identified subject ID, COVID-19 status, age in years and sex. Where available, HLA class I and class II types were obtained from metadata supplied by the sample provider rather than from assay-based typing.

Another Seattle source contributed samples from volunteer blood donors who had recovered from COVID-19. The collaborating institutions used their own protocols to collect whole blood in K2EDTA tubes. Collaborator samples were shipped for TCRbeta analysis as frozen whole blood, isolated PBMCs, or DNA extracted from either sample type. General findings and caveats noted by the study authors: The quantity of clinical and demographic metadata differed by source and by participant and was supplied without curation.

TCRbeta CDR3 regions were amplified from genomic DNA by means of the immunoSEQ Assay, a bias-controlled multiplex PCR. The paper's data handling went like this. The number of nucleated cells in each sample was estimated by amplification of reference gene primers within the assay. Sequence reads were collapsed and filtered to measure the absolute abundance of every unique TCRbeta CDR3 rearrangement. For each sample, productive Simpson clonality was calculated by taking the square root of Simpson's diversity index across productive rearrangements. Held by TCRdb, this immuneACCESS table contains in-frame sequences only and omits some clones. Under half of the omission traces to an unresolved V gene where checked; the cause of the rest is unknown. V, J and clone size are those of that table, while D and trimming were read from the DNA. The sample yields under 300,000 clones; about 85% were counted once. The ten largest clones add up to approximately 7.6% of the sample.

Taken from the germline V gene (reference sequence), the CDR1 and CDR2 loops are LNHNV and YYDKDF. Trimming costs V 0 bases and J 8 bases, and their ends lie 10 bases apart. The CDR3 starts with the cysteine, ends with the phenylalanine, and has 13 residues. The kept DNA is CDR3 alone, 39 bases in frame from the first base. Sequencing used peripheral blood. The chain links TRBV15 with TRBJ1-2, with the D gene not confidently named. The sequence derives from a man between 60 and 70 years old who had recovered from COVID-19. The CDR3 protein: CATSRDRRAGYTF. At the DNA level, the sequence is TGTGCCACCAGCAGAGATCGGCGGGCCGGCTACACCTTC.